The present T cell receptor beta chain was sequenced within a study of T cells after posttransplantation cyclophosphamide. Cyclophosphamide on days +3 and +4 followed busulfan-fludarabine conditioning and a marrow graft. This clone was found once. What it recognizes is unknown. Libraries were prepared by immunoSEQ multiplex PCR; TCRdb keeps only in-frame clonotypes and omits some of them. The sample contains 8,000 to 9,500 clones, 90% of which appear only once. Regarding the study as a whole: Donor-recipient repertoire similarity was low at 1-2 months, rising over year one. TRB overlap between skin or GI tissue T cells and blood was limited. Recipient CMV seropositivity and CMV reactivation strongly tracked TRB clonality.

This clonotype was sampled from a female patient in her 50s who received an allogeneic stem cell transplant from a related donor, was CMV-positive, and had no GVHD. Some T cells may be graft donor cells. Here the sequenced sample was CD4+ T cells sorted from blood, taken approximately 1,500 days after allogeneic stem cell transplant with posttransplant cyclophosphamide.

As DNA, the CDR3 is TGTGCCAGTTCTACCCGGGCAGGGGGCTTTTACGAGCAGTACTTC. Translating gives CASSTRAGGFYEQYF. The rearrangement joins TRBV19 to TRBJ2-7; 8 bases match TRBD1. The CDR3 has 15 amino acids. Germline CDR1 LNHDA, CDR2 SQIVND (reference sequence). V lost 8 bases and J lost 4; bases outside the gene matches: 13.